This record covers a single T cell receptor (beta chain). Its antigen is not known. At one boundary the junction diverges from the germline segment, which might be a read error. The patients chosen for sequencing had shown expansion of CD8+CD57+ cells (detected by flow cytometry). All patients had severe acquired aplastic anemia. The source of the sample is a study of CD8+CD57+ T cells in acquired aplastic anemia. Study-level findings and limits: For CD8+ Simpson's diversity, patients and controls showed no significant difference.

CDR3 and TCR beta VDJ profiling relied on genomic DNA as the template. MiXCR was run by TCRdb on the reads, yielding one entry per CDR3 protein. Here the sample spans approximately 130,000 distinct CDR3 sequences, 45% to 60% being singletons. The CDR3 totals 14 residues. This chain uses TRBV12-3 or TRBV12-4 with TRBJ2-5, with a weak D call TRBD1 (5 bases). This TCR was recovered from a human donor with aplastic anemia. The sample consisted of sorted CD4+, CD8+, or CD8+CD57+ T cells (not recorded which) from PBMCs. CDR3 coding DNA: TGTGCCAGCAGTTTCACAGGAGCCTTAGAGACCCGGTACTTC. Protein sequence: CASSFTGALETRYF.